This TCR beta chain was found in a study of T-cell reconstitution after alpha-beta-depleted transplantation in children listed by TCRdb under 2016. As for the study more broadly: T-cell immune reconstitution after TCRalphabeta/CD19-depleted allogeneic hematopoietic cell transplantation in children was quantitatively tracked in the study by means of TCR repertoire profiling. The paper's findings and limits, for the study overall: The high TCRbeta diversity at day 60 in some patients was ascribed to recipient T cells and intrathymic progenitors that had survived conditioning. The frequencies of hyperexpanded clones fell over the following months, and after one year, T-cell counts and TCRbeta diversity were mostly attributed to newly produced T cells. The apparently early alphabetaT-cell count recovery about two months after transplant was reportedly dependent on only several hundred rapidly expanded clones derived from non-depleted graft cells.

The label giving this sample's treatment or condition can be read as: allogeneic hematopoietic cell transplantation with graft depleted of TCRalphabeta T cells and CD19 B cells. The transplant recipients were children given TCRalphabeta/CD19-depleted allogeneic hematopoietic cell grafts. On this clonotype itself: Which antigen it targets is not known. Per-base qualities were not stored, and no clone one base away is much larger.

The library was made by PCR. The listed sequencing device is Illumina HiSeq 2500. Molecular barcoding was employed in the preparation of TCR libraries, with unique molecular identifiers being used to normalize TCRbeta repertoire quantification. In TCRdb, the public reads were trimmed at Q25 with fastp and aligned with MiXCR, with productive beta chains retained. For every CDR3 protein sequence, its rows merge into one entry that carries the most common genes and DNA. This sample lists around 600,000 distinct CDR3 sequences; roughly 24% were detected once. Roughly 15% of the sample is taken by the ten largest. This receptor was taken from a boy younger than two who had a stem cell transplant for acute myeloid leukemia, so the T cells may come from the graft donor. This specimen consisted of PBMCs, mostly from graft donor cells, obtained 360 days after TCRalphabeta/CD19-depleted stem cell transplant.

The nucleotide sequence is given as TGCAGTGCCAGCTACGATTCCTACGAGCAGTACGTC. Translated, it reads CSASYDSYEQYV. The rearrangement joined TRBV20-1 to TRBJ2-7; the D gene lacks a confident call. Deletion took 6 bases off V and 1 base off J, with a span of 10 bases between the germline ends. Based on the germline V gene (reference sequence), the CDR1 and CDR2 sequences are DFQATT and SNEGSKA. Counted from cysteine to valine, this CDR3 has 12 amino acids. Only the CDR3 part of the read is kept: 36 bases, read in frame from the first base.